In its sample, the clone carrying this T cell receptor beta chain was seen once. Original processing methods: Nucleated cell counts were estimated from reference gene primer amplification. Repertoires were generated with immunoSEQ multiplex PCR, while TCRdb's copy carries only in-frame clones and drops some. V and J calls and clone size are copied from that table; D and trimming were computed from the DNA. The sample lists a few hundred thousand clones, 89% occurring once. The CDR3 is 16 amino acids. Germline-derived CDR1 and CDR2 are MDHEN and SYDVKM. The ends lost 5 bases at V and 6 bases at J; junction bases unmatched: 7. This entry comes from a study of blood T cell repertoires in COVID-19. Study summary: Samples taken during acute and convalescent COVID-19 were collected in the United States, Italy and Spain. The analysed material was cDNA or gDNA that came from T cells, B-cell-depleted T cells, or PBMCs.

The sequenced material came from peripheral blood. The chain couples TRBV28 to TRBJ2-1; 13 bases map to TRBD2. The receptor's source is a woman in her sixties or seventies with acute or convalescent COVID-19. CDR3 nucleotides: TGTGCCAGCAGTGCCCTTGGACTAGCGGGAGCCAATGAGCAGTTCTTC. This sequence encodes CASSALGLAGANEQFF.